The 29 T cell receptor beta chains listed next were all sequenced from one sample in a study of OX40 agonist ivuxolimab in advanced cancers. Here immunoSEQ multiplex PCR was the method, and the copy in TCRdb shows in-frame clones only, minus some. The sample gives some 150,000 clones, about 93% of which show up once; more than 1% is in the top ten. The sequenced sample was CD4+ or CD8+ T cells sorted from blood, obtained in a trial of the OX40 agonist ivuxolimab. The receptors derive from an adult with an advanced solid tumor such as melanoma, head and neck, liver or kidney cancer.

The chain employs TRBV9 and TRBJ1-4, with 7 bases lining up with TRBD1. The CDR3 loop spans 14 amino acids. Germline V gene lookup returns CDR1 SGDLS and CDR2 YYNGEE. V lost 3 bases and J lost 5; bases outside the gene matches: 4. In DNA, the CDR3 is TGTGCCAGCAGCGCGGGACAGATAAATGAAAAACTGTTTTTT. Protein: CASSAGQINEKLFF.

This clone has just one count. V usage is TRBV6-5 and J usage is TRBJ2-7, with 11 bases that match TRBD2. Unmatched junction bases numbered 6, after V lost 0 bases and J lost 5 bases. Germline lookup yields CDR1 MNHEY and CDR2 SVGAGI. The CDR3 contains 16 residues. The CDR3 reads CASSYSIGTSGNEQYF. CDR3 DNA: TGTGCCAGCAGTTACTCGATCGGGACTAGCGGCAACGAGCAGTACTTC.

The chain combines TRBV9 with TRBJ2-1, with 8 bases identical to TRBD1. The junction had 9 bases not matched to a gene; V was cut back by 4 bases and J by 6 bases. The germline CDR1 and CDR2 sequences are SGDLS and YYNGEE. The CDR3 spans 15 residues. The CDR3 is CASSYGQGVLNEQFF. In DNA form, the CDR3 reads TGTGCCAGCAGCTACGGACAGGGAGTTCTCAATGAGCAGTTCTTC.

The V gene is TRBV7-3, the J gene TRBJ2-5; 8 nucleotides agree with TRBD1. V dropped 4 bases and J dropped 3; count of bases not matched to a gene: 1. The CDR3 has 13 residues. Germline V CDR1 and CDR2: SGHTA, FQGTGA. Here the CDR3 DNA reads TGTGCCAGCAGCTCGGACAGGGAAGAGACCCAGTACTTC. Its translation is CASSSDREETQYF.

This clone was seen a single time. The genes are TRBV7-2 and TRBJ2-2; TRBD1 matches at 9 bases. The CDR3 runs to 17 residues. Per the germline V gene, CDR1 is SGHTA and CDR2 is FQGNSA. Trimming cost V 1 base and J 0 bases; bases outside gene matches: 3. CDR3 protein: CASSLVQGAPNTGELFF. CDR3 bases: TGTGCCAGCAGCTTAGTACAGGGGGCGCCGAACACCGGGGAGCTGTTTTTT. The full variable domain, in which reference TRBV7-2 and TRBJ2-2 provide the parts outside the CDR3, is GAGVSQSPSNKVTEKGKDVELRCDPISGHTALYWYRQSLGQGLEFLIYFQGNSAPDKSGLPSDRFSAERTGGSVSTLTIQRTQQEDSAVYLCASSLVQGAPNTGELFFGEGSRLTVL.

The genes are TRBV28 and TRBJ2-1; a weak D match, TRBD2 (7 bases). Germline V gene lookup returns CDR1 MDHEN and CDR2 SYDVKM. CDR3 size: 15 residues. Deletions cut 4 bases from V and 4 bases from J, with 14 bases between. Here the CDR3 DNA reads TGTGCCAGCAGTTCTCCGGGGGGCCTTTACAATGAGCAGTTCTTC. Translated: CASSSPGGLYNEQFF.

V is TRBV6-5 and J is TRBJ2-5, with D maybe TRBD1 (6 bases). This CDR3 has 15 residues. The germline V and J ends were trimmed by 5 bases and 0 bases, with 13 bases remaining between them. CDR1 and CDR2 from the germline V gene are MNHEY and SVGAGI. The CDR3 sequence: CASSPRTVHQETQYF. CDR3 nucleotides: TGTGCCAGCAGTCCCCGGACAGTTCACCAAGAGACCCAGTACTTC.

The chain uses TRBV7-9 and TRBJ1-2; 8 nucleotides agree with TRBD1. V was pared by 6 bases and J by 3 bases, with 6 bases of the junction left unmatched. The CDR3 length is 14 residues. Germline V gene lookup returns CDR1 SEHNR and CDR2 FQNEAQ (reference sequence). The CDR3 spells CASRSGQGYYGYTF. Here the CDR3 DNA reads TGTGCCAGCAGATCCGGACAGGGCTACTATGGCTACACCTTC.

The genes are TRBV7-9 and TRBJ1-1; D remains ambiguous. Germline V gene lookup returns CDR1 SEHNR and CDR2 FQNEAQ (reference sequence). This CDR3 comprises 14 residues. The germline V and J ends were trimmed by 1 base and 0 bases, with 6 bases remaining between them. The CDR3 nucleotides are TGTGCCAGCAGCTTAGACAGATTGAACACTGAAGCTTTCTTT. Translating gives CASSLDRLNTEAFF.

The CDR3 nucleotides are TGTGCCAGCTCACCACCGATTGGAAGGACAGAAGCTTTCTTT. Translation: CASSPPIGRTEAFF. The V gene is TRBV18, the J gene TRBJ1-1, with D maybe TRBD1 (5 bases). V gave up 0 bases and J gave up 8 bases, with 13 bases separating them. The length of the CDR3 is 14 residues. Germline lookup yields CDR1 KGHSH and CDR2 LQKENI.

The CDR3 protein is CASSLTGGADTEAFF. DNA of the CDR3: TGTGCCAGCAGCTTAACAGGGGGCGCCGACACTGAAGCTTTCTTT. The V call is TRBV9, the J call TRBJ1-1, with 9 bases lining up with TRBD1. The V gene's germline CDR1 is SGDLS and CDR2 YYNGEE. The V and J ends lost 4 bases and 3 bases, in that order; junction bases with no gene match: 7. The CDR3 totals 15 residues. The full variable domain, with the rest looked up from reference TRBV9 and TRBJ1-1, is DSGVTQTPKHLITATGQRVTLRCSPRSGDLSVYWYQQSLDQGLQFLIQYYNGEERAKGNILERFSAQQFPDLHSELNLSSLELGDSALYFCASSLTGGADTEAFFGQGTRLTVV.

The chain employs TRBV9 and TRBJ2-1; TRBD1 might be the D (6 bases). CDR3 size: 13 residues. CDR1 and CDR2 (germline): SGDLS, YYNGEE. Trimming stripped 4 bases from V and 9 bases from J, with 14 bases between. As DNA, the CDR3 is TGTGCCAGCAGCCCCAAGCTACAGGGTGAGCAGTTCTTC. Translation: CASSPKLQGEQFF.

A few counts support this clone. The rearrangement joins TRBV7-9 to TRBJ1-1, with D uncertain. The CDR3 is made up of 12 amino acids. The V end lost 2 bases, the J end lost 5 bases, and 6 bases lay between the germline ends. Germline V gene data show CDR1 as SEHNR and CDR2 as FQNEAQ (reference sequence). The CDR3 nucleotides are TGTGCCAGCAGCTTAAGTGGTACTGAAGCTTTCTTT. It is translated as CASSLSGTEAFF. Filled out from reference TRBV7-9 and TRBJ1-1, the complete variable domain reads DTGVSQNPRHKITKRGQNVTFRCDPISEHNRLYWYRQTLGQGPEFLTYFQNEAQLEKSRLLSDRFSAERPKGSFSTLEIQRTEQGDSAMYLCASSLSGTEAFFGQGTRLTVV.

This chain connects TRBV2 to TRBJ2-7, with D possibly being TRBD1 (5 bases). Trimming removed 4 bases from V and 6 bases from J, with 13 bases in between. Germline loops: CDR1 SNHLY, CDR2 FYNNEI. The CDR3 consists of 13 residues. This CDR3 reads CASSVRGIGEQYF. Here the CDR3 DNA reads TGTGCCAGCAGTGTTAGGGGAATAGGCGAGCAGTACTTC. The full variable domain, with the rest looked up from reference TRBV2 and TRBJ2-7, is EPEVTQTPSHQVTQMGQEVILRCVPISNHLYFYWYRQILGQKVEFLVSFYNNEISEKSEIFDDQFSVERPDGSNFTLKIRSTKLEDSAMYFCASSVRGIGEQYFGPGTRLTVT.

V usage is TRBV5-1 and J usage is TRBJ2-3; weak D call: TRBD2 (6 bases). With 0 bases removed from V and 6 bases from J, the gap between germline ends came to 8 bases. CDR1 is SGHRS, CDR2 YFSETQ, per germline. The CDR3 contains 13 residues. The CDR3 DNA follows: TGCGCCAGCAGCTTGGTGGAGGGGGATACGCAGTATTTT. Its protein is CASSLVEGDTQYF.

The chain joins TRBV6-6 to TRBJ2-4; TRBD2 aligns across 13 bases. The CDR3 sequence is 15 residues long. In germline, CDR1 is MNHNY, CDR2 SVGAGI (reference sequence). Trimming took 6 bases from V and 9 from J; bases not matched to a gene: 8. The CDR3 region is CASSSGTSGTGIQYF. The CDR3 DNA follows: TGTGCCAGCAGCTCCGGGACTAGCGGGACCGGCATTCAGTACTTC.

The CDR3 loop is CASSSTYRQEAFF. CDR3 DNA sequence: TGTGCCAGCAGTTCGACCTACAGGCAAGAAGCTTTCTTT. J is TRBJ1-1 and V is TRBV6-5, with a tentative D call TRBD1 (5 bases). Germline CDR1 MNHEY, CDR2 SVGAGI. This CDR3 is built from 13 residues. V was pared by 4 bases and J by 8 bases, with 14 bases between.

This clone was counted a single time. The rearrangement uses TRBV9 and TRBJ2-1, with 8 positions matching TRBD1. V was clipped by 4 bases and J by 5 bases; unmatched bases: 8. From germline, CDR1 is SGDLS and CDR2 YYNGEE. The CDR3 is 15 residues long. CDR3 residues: CASSTGGTLNNEQFF. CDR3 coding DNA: TGTGCCAGCAGCACAGGGGGGACCCTGAACAATGAGCAGTTCTTC.

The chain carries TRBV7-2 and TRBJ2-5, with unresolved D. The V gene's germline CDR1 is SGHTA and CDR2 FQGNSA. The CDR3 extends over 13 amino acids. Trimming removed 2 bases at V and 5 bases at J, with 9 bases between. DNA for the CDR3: TGTGCCAGCAGCTTATTCCTCGGGGAGACCCAGTACTTC. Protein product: CASSLFLGETQYF.

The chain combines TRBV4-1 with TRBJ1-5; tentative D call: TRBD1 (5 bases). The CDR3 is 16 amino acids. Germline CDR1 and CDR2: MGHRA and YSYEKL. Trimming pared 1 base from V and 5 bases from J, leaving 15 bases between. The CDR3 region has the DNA TGCGCCAGCAGCCAAGGGAGCGGGGCTAGGGATCAGCCCCAGCATTTT. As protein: CASSQGSGARDQPQHF.

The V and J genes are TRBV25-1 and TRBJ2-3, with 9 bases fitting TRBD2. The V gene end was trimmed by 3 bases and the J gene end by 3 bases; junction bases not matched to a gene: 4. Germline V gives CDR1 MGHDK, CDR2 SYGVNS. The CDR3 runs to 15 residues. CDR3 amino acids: CASSEGLAGTDTQYF. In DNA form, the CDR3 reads TGTGCCAGCAGTGAGGGTCTAGCGGGAACAGATACGCAGTATTTT.

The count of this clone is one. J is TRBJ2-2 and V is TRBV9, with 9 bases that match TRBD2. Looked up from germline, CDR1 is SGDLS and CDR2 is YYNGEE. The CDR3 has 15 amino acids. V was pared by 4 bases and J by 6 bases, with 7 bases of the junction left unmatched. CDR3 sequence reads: CASSYSSGNPGELFF. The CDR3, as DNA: TGTGCCAGCAGCTATTCTAGCGGGAATCCCGGGGAGCTGTTTTTT.

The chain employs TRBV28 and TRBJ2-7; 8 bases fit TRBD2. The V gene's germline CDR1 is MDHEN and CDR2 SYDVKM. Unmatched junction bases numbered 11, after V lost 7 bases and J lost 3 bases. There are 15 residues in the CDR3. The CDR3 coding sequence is TGTGCCAGCACCTCCAGCGGGAGTACGAGCTACGAGCAGTACTTC. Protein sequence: CASTSSGSTSYEQYF.

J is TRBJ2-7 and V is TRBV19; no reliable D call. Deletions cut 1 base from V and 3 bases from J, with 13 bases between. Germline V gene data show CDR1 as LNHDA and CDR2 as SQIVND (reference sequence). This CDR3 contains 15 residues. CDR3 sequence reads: CASSIVGPFSYEQYF. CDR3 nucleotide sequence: TGTGCCAGTAGTATAGTGGGCCCATTCAGCTACGAGCAGTACTTC.

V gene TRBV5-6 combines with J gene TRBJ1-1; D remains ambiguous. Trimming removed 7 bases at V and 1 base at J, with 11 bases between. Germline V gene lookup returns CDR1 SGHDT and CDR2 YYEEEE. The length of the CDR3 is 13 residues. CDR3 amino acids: CASETHRNTEAFF. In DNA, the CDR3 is TGTGCCAGCGAAACCCATAGGAACACTGAAGCTTTCTTT.

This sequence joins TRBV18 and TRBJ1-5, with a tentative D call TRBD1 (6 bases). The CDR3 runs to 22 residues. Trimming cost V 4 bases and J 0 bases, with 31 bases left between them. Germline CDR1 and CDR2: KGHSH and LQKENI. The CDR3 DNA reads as TGTGCCAGCTCACTAGACTATCTCGAACAGGGTAGGCAATTGAATAGCAATCAGCCCCAGCATTTT. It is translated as CASSLDYLEQGRQLNSNQPQHF.

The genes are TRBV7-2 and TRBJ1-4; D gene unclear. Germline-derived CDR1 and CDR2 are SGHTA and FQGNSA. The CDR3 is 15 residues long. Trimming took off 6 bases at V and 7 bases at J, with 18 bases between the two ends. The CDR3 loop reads CASRDNVYGGEKLFF. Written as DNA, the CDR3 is TGTGCCAGCAGAGACAACGTCTACGGCGGTGAAAAACTGTTTTTT.

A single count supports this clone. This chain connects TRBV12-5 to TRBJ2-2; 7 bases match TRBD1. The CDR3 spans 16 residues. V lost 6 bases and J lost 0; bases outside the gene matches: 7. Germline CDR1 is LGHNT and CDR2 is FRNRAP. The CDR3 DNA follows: TGTGCTAGTGGCCCCCGGACAGGCTCGAACACCGGGGAGCTGTTTTTT. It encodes CASGPRTGSNTGELFF.

DNA for the CDR3: TGTGCCAGCAGTTCGCCCAGGGCTTGGGGCTACACCTTC. Its protein product is CASSSPRAWGYTF. The chain recombines TRBV6-5 with TRBJ1-2; TRBD1 is a possible D gene (5 bases). Trimming shortened V by 4 bases and J by 8 bases, and 14 bases separated the two germline ends. CDR3 size: 13 residues. The germline gives CDR1 MNHEY, CDR2 SVGAGI.